The 24 T cell receptor beta chains reported below all come from one sample, sequenced in a study of neurological immune-mediated disorders. TCRdb reprocessed the 5' RACE reads via MiXCR and lists one record per CDR3 protein. The table records 95,000 or so distinct CDR3 sequences, roughly 4% of them present only once. Sequencing was performed on PBMCs. Receptors were obtained from a woman between 18 and 29 years old with multiple sclerosis.

This clonotype was seen at least ten times. This chain connects TRBV12-3 or TRBV12-4 to TRBJ2-3, with D possibly matching TRBD1 (5 bases). The germline V and J ends were trimmed by 5 bases and 0 bases, with 15 bases remaining between them. This CDR3 has 16 amino acids. The CDR3 coding sequence is TGTGCCAGCAGTACCCGGACACGGCCTAGCACAGATACGCAGTATTTT. It codes for CASSTRTRPSTDTQYF.

This clonotype has a count of ten or more. V usage is TRBV10-3 and J usage is TRBJ2-7; D is tentatively TRBD1 or TRBD2 (6 bases each). Trimming left V 7 bases short and J 3 bases short, with 16 bases between. CDR3 length: 14 amino acids. Germline V gives CDR1 ENHRY, CDR2 SYGVKD. In DNA form, the CDR3 reads TGTGCCATCATGCCGGGGGCGATGAGCTACGAGCAGTACTTC. Its protein is CAIMPGAMSYEQYF.

There are many counts of this clonotype. V usage is TRBV6-5 and J usage is TRBJ2-3; D perhaps matches TRBD2 (5 bases). Trimming removed 6 bases from V and 2 bases from J, with 15 bases in between. The CDR3 runs to 15 residues. Germline V gene sequence: CDR1 MNHEY, CDR2 SVGAGI. The CDR3 spells CASSPAEDHTDTQYF. The CDR3 region has the DNA TGTGCCAGCAGCCCCGCGGAGGACCACACAGATACGCAGTATTTT.

This clonotype was counted ten times or more. The chain has TRBV20-1 and TRBJ1-1; maybe TRBD1 (6 bases). The ends were cut back, 0 bases at V and 6 bases at J, with 20 bases in the middle. CDR3 size: 16 residues. CDR1 and CDR2 from the germline V gene are DFQATT and SNEGSKA (reference sequence). For the CDR3, the DNA is TGCAGTGCTAGAGAAACCGCCATCCTCAAGGGGGCTGAAGCTTTCTTT. The encoded protein is CSARETAILKGAEAFF.

This clonotype has at least ten counts. The J gene is TRBJ2-5, the V gene TRBV9; 9 bases map to TRBD2. After removal of 1 base from V and 2 bases from J, the junction contained 6 bases not matched to a gene. The CDR3 extends over 16 amino acids. Germline CDR1 and CDR2: SGDLS and YYNGEE. The CDR3 DNA is TGTGCCAGCAGCGTAAGTAGCGGGGGCCGGCAAGAGACCCAGTACTTC. It encodes CASSVSSGGRQETQYF.

The sample holds a few counts of this clonotype. Possible read error: a much larger clone is one base away. The rearrangement links TRBV3-1 to TRBJ2-1; D is unresolved. The CDR3 extends over 13 amino acids. Germline lookup yields CDR1 LGHDT and CDR2 YNNKEL (reference sequence). The CDR3 spells CASSQGAYNAQFF. CDR3 nucleotides: TGTGCCAGCAGCCAAGGAGCTTACAATGCGCAGTTCTTC.

This clonotype occurred many times. The chain joins TRBV20-1 to TRBJ1-2; 8 nucleotides agree with TRBD1. The CDR3 runs 14 residues. After removal of 5 bases from V and 4 bases from J, the junction contained 9 bases not matched to a gene. The germline gives CDR1 DFQATT, CDR2 SNEGSKA (reference sequence). CDR3 sequence: CSAPPQGGTYGYTF. The CDR3 DNA reads TGCAGTGCTCCCCCACAGGGGGGTACCTATGGCTACACCTTC.

The sample holds many counts of this clonotype. The chain carries TRBV2 and TRBJ2-1; 10 bases align to TRBD1. Germline CDR1 reads SNHLY; CDR2 reads FYNNEI. V lost 7 bases, J lost 6 bases, and 6 bases stayed unmatched. There are 14 residues in the CDR3. CDR3 in DNA: TGTGCCAGCATTTGGGACAGGGGTGGCAATGAGCAGTTCTTC. It is translated as CASIWDRGGNEQFF.

The rearrangement uses TRBV12-3 or TRBV12-4 and TRBJ2-1; D may be TRBD2 (6 bases). This CDR3 region has 15 residues. V lost 4 bases to trimming and J lost 4 bases, with 14 bases between them. CDR3 in DNA: TGTGCCAGCAGTTCCCTAGCGTCCTATTACAATGAGCAGTTCTTC. It encodes CASSSLASYYNEQFF.

This clonotype was seen many times. The chain has TRBV7-2 and TRBJ2-7; D call uncertain. CDR3 length: 14 residues. V was trimmed by 1 base and J by 6 bases, leaving 13 bases between them. From germline, CDR1 is SGHTA and CDR2 FQGNSA. The CDR3 sequence is CASSLGLLLGEQYF. The CDR3 DNA follows: TGTGCCAGCAGCTTAGGCTTGCTTTTAGGCGAGCAGTACTTC.

This clonotype occurred many times. The V and J genes are TRBV4-3 and TRBJ2-1; D uncertain. The germline CDR1 and CDR2 sequences are LGHNA and YSLEER. The CDR3 is 18 residues long. V lost 0 bases and J lost 5, with 20 bases in between. CDR3 in DNA: TGCGCCAGCAGCCAAGATCTCCTAGTACGACCGAGCAACAATGAGCAGTTCTTC. Its translation is CASSQDLLVRPSNNEQFF.

This clonotype was detected many times. The chain has TRBV12-3 or TRBV12-4 and TRBJ2-3; no reliable D call. Between the trimmed V and J ends, which lost 4 bases and 0 bases, there was a span of 11 bases. This CDR3 is 15 amino acids long. This CDR3 is CASSSHGPSTDTQYF. The DNA for the CDR3 is TGTGCCAGCAGTTCTCATGGGCCTAGCACAGATACGCAGTATTTT.

As to this clonotype: This may be a read error, as it is one base from a much larger clone. The gene calls are TRBV12-3 or TRBV12-4 and TRBJ1-3; maybe TRBD1 (5 bases). The length of the CDR3 is 13 residues. In DNA form, the CDR3 reads TGTGCCAGCAGCCGGGACTGGGGAAAAACCATATATTTT. Protein sequence: CASSRDWGKTIYF.

This clonotype was detected ten times or more. The chain carries TRBV12-3 or TRBV12-4 and TRBJ2-1; D is possibly TRBD2 (6 bases). This CDR3 region has 14 residues. The ends were cut back, 6 bases at V and 1 base at J, with 10 bases in the middle. This chain's CDR3 is CASRGTGSYNEQFF. The CDR3 DNA reads TGTGCCAGCAGGGGGACTGGGTCCTACAATGAGCAGTTCTTC.

This sequence joins TRBV20-1 and TRBJ2-7; 7 positions agree with TRBD1. Germline CDR1 and CDR2: DFQATT and SNEGSKA (reference sequence). This CDR3 is built from 15 residues. J lost 0 bases, V lost 3 bases, and 8 bases had no gene match. The CDR3 DNA follows: TGCAGTGCTAGGGGGGTCGGGACAGCCTCCTACGAGCAGTACTTC. Protein sequence: CSARGVGTASYEQYF.

This clonotype was recorded many times. The chain uses TRBV20-1 and TRBJ2-5; 9 bases agree with TRBD1. Per germline, CDR1 DFQATT and CDR2 SNEGSKA (reference sequence). The ends lost 6 bases at V and 2 bases at J; junction bases unmatched: 10. The CDR3 is made up of 15 amino acids. The CDR3 DNA reads as TGCAGTGCCCCACCGGGACAGGGTCCTCAAGAGACCCAGTACTTC. Translated: CSAPPGQGPQETQYF.

This clonotype appeared many times. The chain combines TRBV2 with TRBJ2-2; no firm D call. The germline V and J ends were trimmed by 2 bases and 5 bases, with 3 bases remaining between them. From germline, CDR1 is SNHLY and CDR2 FYNNEI. The CDR3 totals 12 residues. In DNA, the CDR3 is TGTGCCAGCAGTGAATGGACCGGGGAGCTGTTTTTT. Its translation is CASSEWTGELFF.

On this clonotype: It may be a read error: a sequence one base away is much more abundant. The chain joins TRBV9 to TRBJ2-3; no reliable D call. V was shortened by 0 bases and J by 2 bases, with 13 bases between the two germline ends. CDR3 length equals 16 residues. The V gene's germline CDR1 is SGDLS and CDR2 YYNGEE. The CDR3 DNA reads TGTGCCAGCAGCGTAGGAGAAGCGACCGCCACAGATACGCAGTATTTT. Encoded protein: CASSVGEATATDTQYF.

In this sample, this clonotype turned up many times. This chain uses TRBV7-2 with TRBJ2-2, with 13 bases matching TRBD2. The J segment lost 6 bases and the V segment lost 5 bases, leaving 3 bases of the junction unmatched. Germline V gives CDR1 SGHTA, CDR2 FQGNSA. The length of the CDR3 is 15 residues. The DNA for the CDR3 is TGTGCCAGCAGCCCAGGACTAGCGGGAGCCGGGGAGCTGTTTTTT. Translating gives CASSPGLAGAGELFF. The full variable domain, in which reference TRBV7-2 and TRBJ2-2 provide the parts outside the CDR3, is GAGVSQSPSNKVTEKGKDVELRCDPISGHTALYWYRQSLGQGLEFLIYFQGNSAPDKSGLPSDRFSAERTGGSVSTLTIQRTQQEDSAVYLCASSPGLAGAGELFFGEGSRLTVL.

This clonotype was detected ten times or more. The V gene is TRBV20-1, the J gene TRBJ1-6, with 7 bases aligning to TRBD1. The CDR3 has 13 residues. The V and J ends lost 2 bases and 7 bases, in that order; junction bases with no gene match: 2. CDR1 and CDR2 from the germline V gene are DFQATT and SNEGSKA (reference sequence). The CDR3 protein is CSARTRGNSPLHF. The CDR3 coding sequence is TGCAGTGCTAGAACCAGGGGGAATTCACCCCTCCACTTT.

This clonotype was seen at least ten times. V usage is TRBV29-1 and J usage is TRBJ2-7; D remains ambiguous. The CDR3 has 11 amino acids. Trimming left V 4 bases short and J 4 bases short, with 8 bases between. Germline CDR1 and CDR2: SQVTM and ANQGSEA. CDR3 sequence reads: CSVVSTYEQYF. The CDR3 nucleotides are TGCAGCGTTGTTTCTACTTACGAGCAGTACTTC.

This clonotype was seen at least ten times. This chain joins TRBV12-3 or TRBV12-4 and TRBJ2-1, with a tentative D call TRBD2 (6 bases). This CDR3 has 14 amino acids. The V and J ends lost 2 bases and 9 bases respectively, with 14 bases between them. The DNA of the CDR3 is TGTGCCAGCAGTTTAATCCAGGGAGGAGGTGAGCAGTTCTTC. Its protein product is CASSLIQGGGEQFF.

This clonotype appeared a few times. This chain links TRBV4-2 with TRBJ2-3; D is possibly TRBD1 (6 bases). Germline V gene data show CDR1 as LGHNA and CDR2 as YNFKEQ. V was pared by 2 bases and J by 6 bases, with 18 bases between. The CDR3 totals 16 residues. The CDR3 region has the DNA TGTGCCAGCAGCCAAATAACGCAGGGGAAGTCGGATACGCAGTATTTT. It translates to CASSQITQGKSDTQYF.

This clonotype was seen repeatedly, ten times or more. The chain combines TRBV11-1 with TRBJ2-1; 8 nucleotides align to TRBD1. From germline, CDR1 is SGHAT and CDR2 FQDESV (reference sequence). CDR3 length: 16 residues. V shed 5 bases and J 7 bases; nucleotides not matched to a gene: 13. CDR3 coding DNA: TGTGCCAGCAGCAGCATACAGGGGGATAGTTTTAATGAGCAGTTCTTC. Protein product: CASSSIQGDSFNEQFF. Variable domain in full (rest from reference TRBV11-1 and TRBJ2-1): EAEVAQSPRYKITEKSQAVAFWCDPISGHATLYWYRQILGQGPELLVQFQDESVVDDSQLPKDRFSAERLKGVDSTLKIQPAELGDSAMYLCASSSIQGDSFNEQFFGPGTRLTVL.